These 9 T cell receptor beta chains came from one sample sequenced in a study of cytomegalovirus exposure and HLA in healthy donors. Use of 60 Vbeta and 13 Jbeta primers characterized the PCR. Profiling relied on immunoSEQ multiplex PCR, and the TCRdb table lists in-frame clones only, not all of them. The top ten hold around 1.3% of the sample, which has under 150,000 clones, roughly three quarters seen once. The material sequenced was PBMCs. The receptor set was obtained from a woman in her thirties or forties in good health and CMV-seronegative.

The gene calls are TRBV29-1 and TRBJ1-2; no clear D gene. V gave up 0 bases and J gave up 6 bases, with 14 bases separating them. The CDR3 is 14 residues long. CDR1 and CDR2 from the germline V gene are SQVTM and ANQGSEA. CDR3 sequence: CSVEDRAGFDGYTF. In nucleotides, the CDR3 is TGCAGCGTTGAAGATCGAGCCGGGTTCGATGGCTACACCTTC.

The genes are TRBV19 and TRBJ1-5; a possible D gene is TRBD1 (6 bases). Germline loops: CDR1 LNHDA, CDR2 SQIVND (reference sequence). V was trimmed by 6 bases and J by 7 bases, leaving 16 bases between them. The CDR3 extends over 14 amino acids. The CDR3: CASRGANFVQPQHF. In DNA form, the CDR3 reads TGTGCCAGTAGGGGGGCCAACTTCGTACAGCCCCAGCATTTT.

The V call is TRBV11-2, the J call TRBJ2-3; 11 nucleotides agree with TRBD1. The V gene end was trimmed by 5 bases and the J gene end by 7 bases; junction bases not matched to a gene: 8. This CDR3 is built from 15 residues. Per germline, CDR1 SGHAT and CDR2 FQNNGV. The CDR3: CASSIRTGGENTQYF. As DNA, the CDR3 is TGTGCCAGCAGCATAAGGACAGGGGGCGAAAATACGCAGTATTTT.

The rearrangement links TRBV5-1 to TRBJ1-4; 8 bases line up with TRBD1. The V gene's germline CDR1 is SGHRS and CDR2 YFSETQ. The CDR3 extends over 17 amino acids. V lost 4 bases to trimming and J lost 4 bases; unmatched junction nucleotides: 12. The CDR3 region is CASSAIRGQGHNEKLFF. In DNA, the CDR3 is TGCGCCAGCAGCGCGATCAGAGGACAGGGTCATAATGAAAAACTGTTTTTT. The whole variable domain, filled in from reference TRBV5-1 and TRBJ1-4, reads KAGVTQTPRYLIKTRGQQVTLSCSPISGHRSVSWYQQTPGQGLQFLFEYFSETQRNKGNFPGRFSGRQFSNSRSEMNVSTLELGDSALYLCASSAIRGQGHNEKLFFGSGTQLSVL.

The chain has TRBV5-4 and TRBJ1-1; no definite D call. The CDR3 runs to 13 residues. Trimming removed 2 bases at V and 0 bases at J, with 5 bases between. Germline-derived CDR1 and CDR2 are SGHNT and YYREEE (reference sequence). This chain's CDR3 is CASSFSVNTEAFF. The CDR3 DNA follows: TGTGCCAGCAGCTTTTCCGTGAACACTGAAGCTTTCTTT.

This clone was seen only once. The J gene is TRBJ2-1, the V gene TRBV19; D perhaps matches TRBD1 (6 bases). The V end lost 7 bases, the J end lost 3 bases, and 16 bases lay between the germline ends. Germline-derived CDR1 and CDR2 are LNHDA and SQIVND (reference sequence). CDR3 length equals 15 residues. The CDR3 region has the DNA TGTGCCAGTACCTCGGGACATTCCATCTACAATGAGCAGTTCTTC. This gives the protein CASTSGHSIYNEQFF.

This clone was recorded a few times. The chain employs TRBV4-1 and TRBJ1-3, with D possibly matching TRBD1 (6 bases). V lost 0 bases, J lost 4 bases, and 10 bases lay in between. The CDR3 is 15 amino acids. Germline CDR1 and CDR2: MGHRA and YSYEKL. CDR3 sequence reads: CASSQELGGGNTIYF. The DNA for the CDR3 is TGCGCCAGCAGCCAAGAATTAGGGGGAGGAAACACCATATATTTT.

The chain carries TRBV27 and TRBJ2-7; 7 bases map to TRBD2. The germline V gene has CDR1 MNHEY and CDR2 SMNVEV (reference sequence). V trimming: 6 bases; J trimming: 2 bases; junction bases outside the gene matches: 13. The CDR3 totals 16 residues. CDR3 nucleotide sequence: TGTGCCAGCAGGGGGGGGTTCGGGCCCTCTCCCTACGAGCAGTACTTC. Translated: CASRGGFGPSPYEQYF.

V and J are TRBV30 and TRBJ2-2, with D perhaps matching TRBD2 (5 bases). From germline, CDR1 is GTSNPN and CDR2 SVGIG (reference sequence). The CDR3 length is 16 residues. V lost 5 bases and J lost 1, with 17 bases in between. This CDR3 reads CAWEVRTGGNTGELFF. CDR3 nucleotides: TGTGCCTGGGAGGTGAGGACTGGAGGGAACACCGGGGAGCTGTTTTTT.